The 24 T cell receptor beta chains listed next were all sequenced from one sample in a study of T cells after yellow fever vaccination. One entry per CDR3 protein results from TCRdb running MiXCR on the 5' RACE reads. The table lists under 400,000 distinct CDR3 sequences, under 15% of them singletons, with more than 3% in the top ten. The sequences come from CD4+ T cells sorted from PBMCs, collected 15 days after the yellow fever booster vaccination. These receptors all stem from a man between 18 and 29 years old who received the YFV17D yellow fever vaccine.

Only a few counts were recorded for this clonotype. CDR3 sequence reads: CASSLVGGLGTEAFF. The CDR3 nucleotides are TGTGCCAGCAGCTTAGTTGGAGGCCTGGGGACTGAAGCTTTCTTT. The genes are TRBV7-6 and TRBJ1-1; D is ambiguous. The CDR3 length is 15 residues. The V gene's germline CDR1 is SGHVS and CDR2 FNYEAQ. Trimming took 1 base from V and 5 from J, leaving 14 bases between them.

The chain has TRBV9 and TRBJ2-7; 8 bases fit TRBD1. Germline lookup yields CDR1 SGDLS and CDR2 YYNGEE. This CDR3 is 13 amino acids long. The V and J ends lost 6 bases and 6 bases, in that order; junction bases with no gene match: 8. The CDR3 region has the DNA TGTGCCAGCATATACACCGACAGGGGCGAGCAGTACGTC. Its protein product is CASIYTDRGEQYV.

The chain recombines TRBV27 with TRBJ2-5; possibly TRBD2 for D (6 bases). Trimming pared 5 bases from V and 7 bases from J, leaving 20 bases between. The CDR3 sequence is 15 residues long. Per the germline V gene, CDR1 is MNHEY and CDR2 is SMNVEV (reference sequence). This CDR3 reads CASSGTGAGEVTQYF. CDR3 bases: TGTGCCAGCAGTGGAACTGGGGCCGGGGAGGTGACCCAGTACTTC.

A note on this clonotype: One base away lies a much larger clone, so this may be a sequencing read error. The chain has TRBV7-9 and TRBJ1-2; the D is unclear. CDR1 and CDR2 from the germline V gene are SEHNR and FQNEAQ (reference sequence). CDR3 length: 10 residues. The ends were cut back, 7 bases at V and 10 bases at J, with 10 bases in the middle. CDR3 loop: CASIGDVYTF. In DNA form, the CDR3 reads TGTGCCAGCATTGGGGATGTCTACACCTTC.

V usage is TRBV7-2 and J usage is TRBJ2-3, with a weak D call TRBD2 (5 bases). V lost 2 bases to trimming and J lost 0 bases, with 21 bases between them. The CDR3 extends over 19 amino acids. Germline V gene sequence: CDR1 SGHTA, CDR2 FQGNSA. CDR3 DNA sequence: TGTGCCAGCAGCTTAACCCTTACAGCGGATCTAGTTAGCACAGATACGCAGTATTTT. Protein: CASSLTLTADLVSTDTQYF. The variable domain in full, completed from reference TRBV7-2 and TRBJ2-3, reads GAGVSQSPSNKVTEKGKDVELRCDPISGHTALYWYRQSLGQGLEFLIYFQGNSAPDKSGLPSDRFSAERTGGSVSTLTIQRTQQEDSAVYLCASSLTLTADLVSTDTQYFGPGTRLTVL.

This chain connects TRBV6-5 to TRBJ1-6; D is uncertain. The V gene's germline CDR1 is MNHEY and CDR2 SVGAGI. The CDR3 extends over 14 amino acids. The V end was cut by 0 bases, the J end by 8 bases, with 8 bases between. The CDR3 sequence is CASSYSIVDSPLHF. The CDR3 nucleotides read TGTGCCAGCAGTTACTCGATCGTGGATTCACCCCTCCACTTT.

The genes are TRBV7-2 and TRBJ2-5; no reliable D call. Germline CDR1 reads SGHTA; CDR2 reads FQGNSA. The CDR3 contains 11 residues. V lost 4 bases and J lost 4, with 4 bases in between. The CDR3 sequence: CASSSSETQYF. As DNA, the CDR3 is TGTGCCAGCAGCTCCTCAGAGACCCAGTACTTC.

CDR3 in DNA: TGTGCCAGCAGTTTACGCCGGGAGAACACTGAAGCTTTCTTT. Its translation is CASSLRRENTEAFF. This rearrangement joins TRBV12-3 or TRBV12-4 to TRBJ1-1; D remains unclear. Trimming removed 2 bases from V and 1 base from J, with 8 bases in between. The CDR3 has 14 amino acids.

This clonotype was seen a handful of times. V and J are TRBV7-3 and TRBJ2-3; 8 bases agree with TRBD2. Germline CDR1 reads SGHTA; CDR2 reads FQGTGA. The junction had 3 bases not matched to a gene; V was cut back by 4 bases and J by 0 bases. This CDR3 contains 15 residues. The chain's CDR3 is CASSSRGASTDTQYF. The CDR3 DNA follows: TGTGCCAGCAGCTCGCGGGGGGCCAGCACAGATACGCAGTATTTT.

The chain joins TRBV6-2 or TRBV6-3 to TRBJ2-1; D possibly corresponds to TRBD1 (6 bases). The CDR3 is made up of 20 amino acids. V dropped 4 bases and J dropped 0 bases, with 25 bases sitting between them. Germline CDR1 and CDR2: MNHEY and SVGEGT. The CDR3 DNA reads TGTGCCAGCAGTTCTGACTGGACAGCCGCTTACCTTAGCTCCTACAATGAGCAGTTCTTC. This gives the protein CASSSDWTAAYLSSYNEQFF.

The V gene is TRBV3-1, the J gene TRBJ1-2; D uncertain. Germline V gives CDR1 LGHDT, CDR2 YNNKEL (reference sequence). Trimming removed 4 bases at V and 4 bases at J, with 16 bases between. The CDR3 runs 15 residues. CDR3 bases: TGTGCCAGCAGCCCCGAACGGGGAATGGGCTATGGCTACACCTTC. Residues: CASSPERGMGYGYTF.

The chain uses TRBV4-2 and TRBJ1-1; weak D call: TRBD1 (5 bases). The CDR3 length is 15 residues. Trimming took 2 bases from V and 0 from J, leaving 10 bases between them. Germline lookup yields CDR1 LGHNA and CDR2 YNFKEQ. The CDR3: CASSQKTAMNTEAFF. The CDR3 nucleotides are TGTGCCAGCAGCCAAAAGACAGCGATGAACACTGAAGCTTTCTTT.

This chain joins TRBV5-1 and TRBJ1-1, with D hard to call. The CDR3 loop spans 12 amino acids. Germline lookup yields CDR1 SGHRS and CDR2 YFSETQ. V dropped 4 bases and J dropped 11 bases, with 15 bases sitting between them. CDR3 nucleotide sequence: TGCGCCAGCAGCCGGGGAGACGGCCGGGCTTTCTTT. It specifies CASSRGDGRAFF.

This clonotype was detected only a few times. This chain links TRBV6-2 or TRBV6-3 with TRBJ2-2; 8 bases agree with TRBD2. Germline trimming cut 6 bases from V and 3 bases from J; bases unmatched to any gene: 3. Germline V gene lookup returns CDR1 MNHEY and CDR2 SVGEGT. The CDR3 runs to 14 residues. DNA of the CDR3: TGTGCCAGCAGGCCGGGGGGGTACACCGGGGAGCTGTTTTTT. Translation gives CASRPGGYTGELFF.

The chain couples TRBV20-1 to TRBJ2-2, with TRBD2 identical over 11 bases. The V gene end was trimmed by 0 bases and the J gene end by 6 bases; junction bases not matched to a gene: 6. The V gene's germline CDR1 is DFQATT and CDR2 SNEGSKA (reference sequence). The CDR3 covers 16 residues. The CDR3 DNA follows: TGCAGTGCTAGAGATCAGAGACTAGCGGGGTCCGGGGAGCTGTTTTTT. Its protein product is CSARDQRLAGSGELFF.

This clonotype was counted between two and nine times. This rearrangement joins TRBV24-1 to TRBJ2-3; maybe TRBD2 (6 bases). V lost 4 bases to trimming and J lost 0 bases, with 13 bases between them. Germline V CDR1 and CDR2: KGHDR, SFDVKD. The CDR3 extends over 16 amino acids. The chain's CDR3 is CATSDSSVTSTDTQYF. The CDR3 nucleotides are TGTGCCACCAGTGACTCTAGCGTGACTAGCACAGATACGCAGTATTTT.

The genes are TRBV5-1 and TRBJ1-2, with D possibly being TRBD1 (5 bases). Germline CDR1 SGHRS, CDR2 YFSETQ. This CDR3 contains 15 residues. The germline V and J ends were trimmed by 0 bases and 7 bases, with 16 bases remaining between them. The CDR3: CASSLEGRAVTGYTF. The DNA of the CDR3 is TGCGCCAGCAGCTTGGAGGGCAGGGCGGTTACTGGCTACACCTTC.

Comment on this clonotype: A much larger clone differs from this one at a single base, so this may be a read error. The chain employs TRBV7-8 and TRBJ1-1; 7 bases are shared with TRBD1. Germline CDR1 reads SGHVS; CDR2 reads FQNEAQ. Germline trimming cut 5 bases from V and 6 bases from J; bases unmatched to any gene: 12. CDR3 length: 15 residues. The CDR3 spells CASSHRGLHRAEAFF. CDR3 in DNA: TGTGCCAGCAGCCATAGGGGGCTCCATCGGGCTGAAGCTTTCTTT.

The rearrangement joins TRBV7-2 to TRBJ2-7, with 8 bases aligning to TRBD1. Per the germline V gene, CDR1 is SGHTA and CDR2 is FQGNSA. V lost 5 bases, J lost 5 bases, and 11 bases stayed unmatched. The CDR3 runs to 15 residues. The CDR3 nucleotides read TGTGCCAGCAGCGTGACAGGGGATCTCGTGAACGAGCAGTACGTC. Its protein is CASSVTGDLVNEQYV.

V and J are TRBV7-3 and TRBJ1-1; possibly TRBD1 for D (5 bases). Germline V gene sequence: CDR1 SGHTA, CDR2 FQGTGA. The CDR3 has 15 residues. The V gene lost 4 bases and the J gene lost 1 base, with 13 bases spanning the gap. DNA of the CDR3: TGTGCCAGCAGCTCTATCGGGGGGGAGAACACTGAAGCTTTCTTT. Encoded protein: CASSSIGGENTEAFF.

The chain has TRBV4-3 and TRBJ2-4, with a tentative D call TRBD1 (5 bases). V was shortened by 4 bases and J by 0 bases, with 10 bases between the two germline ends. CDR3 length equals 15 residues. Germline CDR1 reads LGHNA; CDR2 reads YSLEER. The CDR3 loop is CASSLTQEAKNIQYF. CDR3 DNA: TGCGCCAGCAGCCTTACACAGGAAGCCAAAAACATTCAGTACTTC.

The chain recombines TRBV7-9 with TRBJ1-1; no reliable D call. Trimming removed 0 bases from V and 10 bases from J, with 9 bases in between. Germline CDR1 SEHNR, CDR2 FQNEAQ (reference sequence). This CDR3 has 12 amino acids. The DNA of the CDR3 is TGTGCCAGCAGCTTAGCGTCGAGTTCAGCTTTCTTT. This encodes CASSLASSSAFF.

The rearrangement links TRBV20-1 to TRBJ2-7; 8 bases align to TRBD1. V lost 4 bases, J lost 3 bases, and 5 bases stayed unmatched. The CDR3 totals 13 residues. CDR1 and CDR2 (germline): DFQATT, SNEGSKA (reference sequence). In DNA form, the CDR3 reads TGCAGTGCTATGGGACAGGTAAACTACGAGCAGTACGTC. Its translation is CSAMGQVNYEQYV.

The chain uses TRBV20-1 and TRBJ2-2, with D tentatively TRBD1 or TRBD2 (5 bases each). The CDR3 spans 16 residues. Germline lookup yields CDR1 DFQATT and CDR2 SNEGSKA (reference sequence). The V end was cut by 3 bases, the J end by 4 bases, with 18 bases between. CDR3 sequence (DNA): TGCAGTGCTAGCAGAGCGTCGGGACCCCGCACCGGGGAGCTGTTTTTT. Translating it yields CSASRASGPRTGELFF.